Below, 21 T cell receptor beta chains from the same sample are listed, as sequenced in a study of T cell responses to AZD1222 COVID-19 vaccine. Data came from immunoSEQ multiplex PCR; TCRdb stores just in-frame clones and leaves some out. The sample lists 90,000 to 120,000 clones, about 85% occurring once. This material consisted of peripheral blood, taken on day 0 of AZD1222 vaccination. The receptor source for this set is an adult in good health.

This chain connects TRBV30 to TRBJ2-5; D is undetermined. The V end lost 0 bases, the J end lost 4 bases, and 9 bases lay between the germline ends. Germline V gene sequence: CDR1 GTSNPN, CDR2 SVGIG (reference sequence). This CDR3 comprises 13 residues. The DNA for the CDR3 is TGTGCCTGGAGTGTACGTAGTAGAGAGACCCAGTACTTC. It is translated as CAWSVRSRETQYF.

The chain employs TRBV3-1 (or the pseudogene TRBV3-2) and TRBJ1-2, with D perhaps TRBD1 (5 bases). CDR3 size: 14 residues. CDR1 and CDR2 (germline): LGHDT, YNNKEL (reference sequence). Trimming took 1 base from V and 7 from J, leaving 13 bases between them. This CDR3 reads CASSQAPQGGGYTF. Written as DNA, the CDR3 is TGTGCCAGCAGCCAAGCGCCCCAGGGTGGTGGCTACACCTTC.

About this clone: At one end the junction does not follow the germline gene, possibly because of a read error. The rearrangement joins TRBV18 to TRBJ2-1, with 12 nucleotides matching TRBD2. Germline V gene lookup returns CDR1 KGHSH and CDR2 LQKENI. The CDR3 has 13 amino acids. The chain's CDR3 is CASSRTSGTERFF. DNA of the CDR3: TGTGCCAGCTCACGGACTAGCGGGACCGAGCGGTTCTTC. Drawing the rest from reference TRBV18 and TRBJ2-1, the complete variable domain is NAGVMQNPRHLVRRRGQEARLRCSPMKGHSHVYWYRQLPEEGLKFMVYLQKENIIDESGMPKERFSAEFPKEGPSILRIQQVVRGDSAAYFCASSRTSGTERFFGPGTRLTVL.

The chain joins TRBV7-9 to TRBJ2-7; 11 bases are a match to TRBD2. Looked up from germline, CDR1 is SEHNR and CDR2 is FQNEAQ (reference sequence). The CDR3 consists of 15 residues. Unmatched junction bases numbered 10, after V lost 10 bases and J lost 2 bases. CDR3 residues: CATPITSGGAYEQYF. In DNA, the CDR3 is TGTGCCACCCCGATAACTAGCGGGGGAGCCTACGAGCAGTACTTC. Together with reference TRBV7-9 and TRBJ2-7, the CDR3 gives the full variable domain: DTGVSQNPRHKITKRGQNVTFRCDPISEHNRLYWYRQTLGQGPEFLTYFQNEAQLEKSRLLSDRFSAERPKGSFSTLEIQRTEQGDSAMYLCATPITSGGAYEQYFGPGTRLTVT.

The V and J genes are TRBV29-1 and TRBJ2-7; weak D call: TRBD2 (6 bases). Germline CDR1 and CDR2: SQVTM and ANQGSEA. Between the trimmed V and J ends, which lost 7 bases and 7 bases, there was a span of 17 bases. The CDR3 contains 12 residues. CDR3 loop: CSGAGLMGEQYF. The CDR3 DNA is TGCAGCGGTGCGGGGCTTATGGGGGAGCAGTACTTC.

V and J are TRBV7-8 and TRBJ1-2, with 9 bases fitting TRBD1. CDR1 is SGHVS, CDR2 FQNEAQ, per germline. The V gene end was trimmed by 5 bases and the J gene end by 5 bases; junction bases not matched to a gene: 9. The CDR3 is 15 residues long. CDR3 protein: CASSPSGTGMYGYTF. The CDR3 nucleotides read TGTGCCAGCAGCCCCTCGGGGACAGGGATGTATGGCTACACCTTC.

V and J are TRBV6-4 and TRBJ2-1; D gene uncertain. Germline V lookup: CDR1 MRHNA, CDR2 SNTAGT. Between the trimmed V and J ends, which lost 4 bases and 9 bases, there was a span of 16 bases. The CDR3 is 14 amino acids. For the CDR3, the DNA is TGTGCCAGCAGTGCCGGGTGGATGCGGAGTGAGCAGTTCTTC. This codes for CASSAGWMRSEQFF.

J is TRBJ2-1 and V is TRBV11-3; maybe TRBD2 (5 bases). Germline assignment: CDR1 SGHNT and CDR2 YENEEA. With 5 bases removed from V and 2 bases from J, the gap between germline ends came to 10 bases. The CDR3 length is 14 residues. CDR3 DNA: TGTGCCAGCAGCGGCGGGCCAACCTACAATGAGCAGTTCTTC. This codes for CASSGGPTYNEQFF.

This chain uses TRBV12-3 or TRBV12-4 with TRBJ1-6, with D perhaps TRBD1 (6 bases). The CDR3 has 13 amino acids. Trimming stripped 6 bases from V and 6 bases from J, with 9 bases between. CDR3 loop: CASRGTLNSPLHF. For the CDR3, the DNA is TGTGCCAGCAGGGGGACACTTAATTCACCCCTCCACTTT.

The chain links TRBV20-1 to TRBJ2-1; 11 positions agree with TRBD2. Germline CDR1 and CDR2: DFQATT and SNEGSKA (reference sequence). V shed 3 bases, J shed 5 bases, and the junction held 6 bases outside the gene matches. The CDR3 runs 15 residues. The DNA for the CDR3 is TGCAGTGCTAGTGAGATAGCGGGAGGGGACAATGAGCAGTTCTTC. Amino acid sequence: CSASEIAGGDNEQFF.

J is TRBJ1-1 and V is TRBV3-1 (or the pseudogene TRBV3-2); D is uncertain. Germline CDR1 and CDR2: LGHDT and YNNKEL (reference sequence). Trimming shortened V by 4 bases and J by 1 base, and 13 bases separated the two germline ends. The CDR3 extends over 15 amino acids. Here the CDR3 DNA reads TGTGCCAGCAGCCCTCGTGCACTTTCGAACACTGAAGCTTTCTTT. Its translation: CASSPRALSNTEAFF.

CDR3 nucleotide sequence: TGTGCCAGCAGCTTGGACCTTTACTCTGGAAACACCATATATTTT. The encoded protein is CASSLDLYSGNTIYF. The rearrangement links TRBV11-2 to TRBJ1-3; D gene uncertain. The V and J ends lost 3 bases and 0 bases respectively, with 9 bases between them. CDR3 length: 15 residues. Germline V gives CDR1 SGHAT, CDR2 FQNNGV.

V and J are TRBV7-6 and TRBJ2-1; unclear D gene. This CDR3 has 12 residues. Trimming removed 1 base from V and 12 bases from J, with 10 bases in between. The germline V gene encodes CDR1 SGHVS and CDR2 FNYEAQ. The CDR3 coding sequence is TGTGCCAGCAGCTTAGAACGTACTTCGCAGTTCTTC. Translated: CASSLERTSQFF.

The chain couples TRBV20-1 to TRBJ2-7; 9 positions agree with TRBD1. Germline assignment: CDR1 DFQATT and CDR2 SNEGSKA (reference sequence). V lost 3 bases, J lost 2 bases, and 5 bases stayed unmatched. CDR3 length: 14 residues. CDR3 in amino acids: CSASTGGLTYEQYF. The CDR3 DNA is TGCAGTGCTAGTACAGGGGGCCTAACCTACGAGCAGTACTTC.

As to this clone: A read error may account for a junction end that differs from germline. The V gene is TRBV6-2 or TRBV6-3, the J gene TRBJ1-5; tentative D call: TRBD1 (5 bases). This CDR3 comprises 14 residues. From germline, CDR1 is MNHEY and CDR2 SVGEGT. For the CDR3, the DNA is TGTGCCAGCAGTCACTCCAGGGAGCCCCAGCCCCAGCATTTT. Translated, it gives CASSHSREPQPQHF.

The V gene is TRBV6-2 or TRBV6-3, the J gene TRBJ2-7; the match to TRBD2 covers 11 bases. In germline, CDR1 is MNHEY, CDR2 SVGEGT. The J segment lost 3 bases and the V segment lost 4 bases, leaving 11 bases of the junction unmatched. The CDR3 length is 17 residues. CDR3 sequence reads: CASSSRPRTSGYYEQYF. CDR3 nucleotides: TGTGCCAGCAGTTCGCGACCAAGGACTAGCGGGTACTACGAGCAGTACTTC.

The J gene is TRBJ2-1, the V gene TRBV5-5, with D perhaps TRBD1 (5 bases). The CDR3 totals 13 residues. Trimming left V 0 bases short and J 13 bases short, with 14 bases between. The germline V gene encodes CDR1 SGHKS and CDR2 YYEKEE (reference sequence). The CDR3 coding sequence is TGTGCCAGCAGCTTGGAGGGGATGGGCGGCCAGTTCTTC. Translating it yields CASSLEGMGGQFF. Filled out from reference TRBV5-5 and TRBJ2-1, the complete variable domain reads DAGVTQSPTHLIKTRGQQVTLRCSPISGHKSVSWYQQVLGQGPQFIFQYYEKEERGRGNFPDRFSARQFPNYSSELNVNALLLGDSALYLCASSLEGMGGQFFGPGTRLTVL.

The chain combines TRBV7-2 with TRBJ1-4; D might be TRBD1 (5 bases). The CDR3 is 16 amino acids. The germline CDR1 and CDR2 sequences are SGHTA and FQGNSA. The V and J ends lost 5 bases and 8 bases respectively, with 21 bases between them. The CDR3 loop is CASSRNRPQEGEKLFF. CDR3 DNA: TGTGCCAGCAGCCGGAACAGGCCGCAGGAAGGGGAAAAACTGTTTTTT.

The chain carries TRBV6-5 and TRBJ2-3, with D tentatively TRBD2 (5 bases). CDR1 and CDR2 from the germline V gene are MNHEY and SVGAGI. The CDR3 totals 14 residues. V lost 2 bases and J 2 bases, leaving 8 bases between the germline ends. CDR3 protein: CASSYAGHTDTQYF. The CDR3 DNA is TGTGCCAGCAGTTACGCGGGCCACACAGATACGCAGTATTTT.

The J gene is TRBJ2-2, the V gene TRBV5-4, with 11 bases identical to TRBD2. Losses at the gene ends were 0 bases for V and 6 bases for J; bases not matched to a gene: 1. The germline V gene has CDR1 SGHNT and CDR2 YYREEE (reference sequence). CDR3 length: 15 amino acids. The CDR3 region is CASSLGLAGSGELFF. CDR3 nucleotide sequence: TGTGCCAGCAGCTTGGGACTAGCGGGGTCCGGGGAGCTGTTTTTT. The complete variable domain, with remaining parts taken from reference TRBV5-4 and TRBJ2-2, reads ETGVTQSPTHLIKTRGQQVTLRCSSQSGHNTVSWYQQALGQGPQFIFQYYREEENGRGNFPPRFSGLQFPNYSSELNVNALELDDSALYLCASSLGLAGSGELFFGEGSRLTVL.

This sequence joins TRBV9 and TRBJ2-1, with D hard to call. The CDR3 spans 15 residues. From germline, CDR1 is SGDLS and CDR2 YYNGEE. V lost 4 bases and J lost 0, with 11 bases in between. CDR3 nucleotides: TGTGCCAGCAGCATCGACCTGAGCTCCTACAATGAGCAGTTCTTC. It codes for CASSIDLSSYNEQFF.